These T cell receptor beta chains were read from a single sample in a study of cytomegalovirus exposure and HLA in healthy donors. Only in-frame clones appear in the TCRdb table, and some are missing; sequencing was by immunoSEQ multiplex PCR. Of about 40,000 clones in the sample, less than 75% were seen once. Source material: PBMCs. All receptors come from a man aged 55 to 70 in good health and CMV-seropositive. Both conserved end residues are part of each CDR3. Fields, in order: clone size, CDR3 length, D gene, J gene, V gene, CDR3 protein, CDR3 DNA. The D gene is left open where the match is weak. Size is omitted from some rows. Given values are once, few, many or a class for expanded clones.

once,14,TRBD1,TRBJ2-7,TRBV19,CASSLTGTGVEQYF,TGTGCCAGTAGCCTAACCGGGACAGGGGTCGAGCAGTACTTC
.,16,TRBD2,TRBJ2-1,TRBV5-6,CASSRLGLAGENEQFF,TGTGCCAGCAGCCGACTTGGACTAGCGGGCGAGAATGAGCAGTTCTTC
.,15,.,TRBJ2-5,TRBV29-1,CSVEEMTEPQETQYF,TGCAGCGTTGAAGAGATGACAGAGCCACAAGAGACCCAGTACTTC
.,12,.,TRBJ2-7,TRBV28,CASSPGRYEQYF,TGTGCCAGCAGTCCGGGGAGGTACGAGCAGTACTTC
.,14,.,TRBJ2-3,TRBV23-1,CASRTVYGTDTQYF,TGCGCCAGTAGGACTGTCTACGGCACAGATACGCAGTATTTT
.,14,.,TRBJ2-2,TRBV4-1,CASSLVENTGELFF,TGCGCCAGCAGCCTTGTAGAGAACACCGGGGAGCTGTTTTTT
.,13,TRBD2,TRBJ2-7,TRBV30,CAWNAGGVYEQYF,TGTGCCTGGAATGCGGGAGGCGTATACGAGCAGTACTTC
few,13,.,TRBJ2-1,TRBV28,CASIRLEDNEQFF,TGTGCCAGCATTCGCCTAGAGGACAATGAGCAGTTCTTC
.,16,TRBD2,TRBJ2-1,TRBV4-2,CASSQEEVRLAYEQFF,TGTGCCAGCAGCCAAGAAGAGGTTAGACTAGCCTATGAGCAGTTCTTC
.,15,TRBD2,TRBJ2-1,TRBV5-4,CASRPGTTSYNEQFF,TGTGCCAGCAGGCCCGGGACTACCTCCTACAATGAGCAGTTCTTC
.,16,TRBD2,TRBJ2-2,TRBV14,CASSPFSGPNTGELFF,TGTGCCAGCAGTCCCTTTAGCGGGCCGAACACCGGGGAGCTGTTTTTT
few,14,.,TRBJ1-3,TRBV28,CASSLRGPGNTIYF,TGTGCCAGCAGTTTACGGGGTCCTGGAAACACCATATATTTT
few,13,TRBD1,TRBJ2-2,TRBV29-1,CSARDSLTGELFF,TGCAGCGCCAGGGACAGCCTAACCGGGGAGCTGTTTTTT
.,13,.,TRBJ1-4,TRBV29-1,CSVNLGIEEKLFF,TGCAGCGTTAATCTGGGCATAGAGGAAAAACTGTTTTTT
.,15,TRBD2,TRBJ2-2,TRBV5-1,CASTSGGLSTGELFF,TGCGCCAGCACTTCGGGAGGTTTGAGCACCGGGGAGCTGTTTTTT
.,17,.,TRBJ1-6,TRBV13,CASSLGGGKAYNSPLHF,TGTGCCAGCAGCTTAGGTGGGGGGAAAGCCTATAATTCACCCCTCCACTTT
.,13,TRBD1,TRBJ2-7,TRBV7-2,CASSRQGAYEQYF,TGTGCCAGCAGCCGACAGGGAGCCTACGAGCAGTACTTC
.,13,.,TRBJ1-1,TRBV7-9,CASRHAGYTEAFF,TGTGCCAGCAGACATGCAGGTTACACTGAAGCTTTCTTT
few,15,.,TRBJ2-3,TRBV5-4,CASNIGAGYTDTQYF,TGTGCCAGCAACATAGGAGCCGGGTACACAGATACGCAGTATTTT
.,16,TRBD2,TRBJ2-3,TRBV25-1,CASSRSSGSNTDTQYF,TGTGCCAGCAGCCGATCTAGCGGGAGTAACACAGATACGCAGTATTTT
.,15,.,TRBJ2-3,TRBV4-3,CASSQGGSSTDTQYF,TGCGCCAGCAGCCAAGGGGGCTCTAGCACAGATACGCAGTATTTT
.,16,.,TRBJ2-6,TRBV7-6,CASSPRTASGANVLTF,TGTGCCAGCAGCCCTAGGACAGCCTCTGGGGCCAACGTCCTGACTTTC
.,12,.,TRBJ2-7,TRBV29-1,CSVQTRTYEQYF,TGCAGCGTACAAACACGTACCTACGAGCAGTACTTC
.,16,TRBD1,TRBJ1-2,TRBV11-2,CASSLDLGTGESGYTF,TGTGCCAGCAGCTTAGATCTTGGGACAGGGGAAAGTGGCTACACCTTC
few,17,.,TRBJ2-3,TRBV29-1,CSVEFYLQAGSTDTQYF,TGCAGCGTTGAATTTTATCTCCAGGCAGGGAGCACAGATACGCAGTATTTT
.,16,.,TRBJ1-6,TRBV27,CASSFQGVKGPSPLHF,TGTGCCAGCAGTTTTCAAGGGGTGAAGGGTCCTTCACCCCTCCACTTT
.,14,.,TRBJ2-2,TRBV19,CASSILANTGELFF,TGTGCCAGTAGTATTCTGGCAAACACCGGGGAGCTGTTTTTT
medium-sized,15,.,TRBJ2-7,TRBV4-3,CASSQDSGSLYEQYF,TGCGCCAGCAGCCAAGACTCGGGAAGTCTCTACGAGCAGTACTTC
.,15,.,TRBJ2-7,TRBV27,CASSLQGGVNHEQYF,TGTGCCAGCAGTTTACAGGGAGGAGTAAACCACGAGCAGTACTTC
.,11,.,TRBJ1-2,TRBV6-6,CASTDFSGYTF,TGTGCCAGCACCGATTTCAGTGGCTACACCTTC
once,17,TRBD2,TRBJ2-2,TRBV10-3,CAISDQTSQANTGELFF,TGTGCCATCAGTGACCAGACTAGCCAAGCGAACACCGGGGAGCTGTTTTTT
.,17,.,TRBJ2-3,TRBV5-4,CASSPAVTIGFTDTQYF,TGTGCCAGCAGCCCAGCGGTGACGATTGGATTCACAGATACGCAGTATTTT
.,13,.,TRBJ2-7,TRBV29-1,CSVTSDSPYEQYF,TGCAGCGTTACCAGTGACAGTCCCTACGAGCAGTACTTC
.,12,.,TRBJ2-1,TRBV10-3,CAISEGGSWQFF,TGTGCCATCAGTGAGGGCGGGTCGTGGCAGTTCTTC
.,16,TRBD2,TRBJ2-2,TRBV11-2,CASSFRTSGSAGELFF,TGTGCCAGCAGCTTCCGGACTAGCGGGAGTGCCGGGGAGCTGTTTTTT
few,13,TRBD2,TRBJ2-2,TRBV2,CASGGLATGELFF,TGTGCCAGCGGAGGACTAGCCACCGGGGAGCTGTTTTTT
.,14,.,TRBJ2-3,TRBV9,CASSPTRYADTQYF,TGTGCCAGCAGCCCTACGAGGTATGCGGATACGCAGTATTTT
.,13,TRBD1,TRBJ1-2,TRBV27,CASSRQGHYGYTF,TGTGCCAGCAGTCGACAGGGGCACTATGGCTACACCTTC
few,14,.,TRBJ2-5,TRBV7-9,CASSPGQLQETQYF,TGTGCCAGCAGCCCAGGACAGTTGCAAGAGACCCAGTACTTC
few,15,.,TRBJ2-2,TRBV6-5,CASKPSGVGTGELFF,TGTGCCAGCAAGCCGAGCGGTGTTGGCACCGGGGAGCTGTTTTTT
.,11,.,TRBJ2-7,TRBV6-1,CASSSKYEQYF,TGTGCCAGCAGCTCTAAATACGAGCAGTACTTC
.,15,.,TRBJ2-5,TRBV7-2,CASSLDRQDWETQYF,TGTGCCAGCAGCTTAGATCGGCAGGATTGGGAGACCCAGTACTTC
.,15,TRBD1,TRBJ2-1,TRBV5-6,CASSWPGQGAHEQFF,TGTGCCAGCAGCTGGCCGGGACAGGGCGCTCATGAGCAGTTCTTC
few,14,TRBD2,TRBJ2-5,TRBV7-2,CASSSLGTSGPQYF,TGTGCCAGCAGCTCACTCGGGACTAGCGGGCCCCAGTACTTC
.,17,.,TRBJ1-2,TRBV4-2,CASSQDLRGATSYGYTF,TGTGCCAGCAGCCAAGATCTACGGGGGGCTACATCCTATGGCTACACCTTC
.,13,.,TRBJ2-1,TRBV6-6,CASSRDIRTEQFF,TGTGCCAGCAGTCGGGACATCCGAACCGAGCAGTTCTTC
.,15,.,TRBJ2-1,TRBV4-3,CASRTSPSSYNEQFF,TGCGCCAGCAGGACAAGTCCCAGCTCCTACAATGAGCAGTTCTTC
.,15,.,TRBJ1-1,TRBV6-5,CASSNSGTRNTEAFF,TGTGCCAGCAGTAACTCCGGGACAAGGAACACTGAAGCTTTCTTT
.,12,TRBD1,TRBJ2-7,TRBV18,CASSPDRQGQYF,TGTGCCAGCTCCCCGGATAGACAGGGGCAGTACTTC
.,14,.,TRBJ2-3,TRBV19,CASSISPPGDTQYF,TGTGCCAGTAGTATTAGCCCCCCGGGGGATACGCAGTATTTT
.,14,TRBD1,TRBJ1-5,TRBV7-9,CASSLTGGEQPQHF,TGTGCCAGCAGCTTGACAGGGGGCGAGCAGCCCCAGCATTTT
.,13,TRBD1,TRBJ1-2,TRBV6-6,CASSPRTGYGYTF,TGTGCCAGCAGCCCCAGGACAGGGTATGGCTACACCTTC
.,15,.,TRBJ1-5,TRBV27,CASREGGVSNQPQHF,TGTGCCAGCAGAGAGGGAGGGGTTAGCAATCAGCCCCAGCATTTT
.,14,TRBD2,TRBJ2-2,TRBV29-1,CSARTSGTDGELFF,TGCAGCGCAAGGACTAGCGGGACTGACGGGGAGCTGTTTTTT
.,16,TRBD1,TRBJ2-6,TRBV19,CASTPTGESGANVLTF,TGTGCCAGTACCCCCACAGGGGAATCTGGGGCCAACGTCCTGACTTTC
.,14,TRBD2,TRBJ2-7,TRBV28,CASRGLVASYEQYF,TGTGCCAGCAGGGGACTAGTCGCCTCCTACGAGCAGTACTTC